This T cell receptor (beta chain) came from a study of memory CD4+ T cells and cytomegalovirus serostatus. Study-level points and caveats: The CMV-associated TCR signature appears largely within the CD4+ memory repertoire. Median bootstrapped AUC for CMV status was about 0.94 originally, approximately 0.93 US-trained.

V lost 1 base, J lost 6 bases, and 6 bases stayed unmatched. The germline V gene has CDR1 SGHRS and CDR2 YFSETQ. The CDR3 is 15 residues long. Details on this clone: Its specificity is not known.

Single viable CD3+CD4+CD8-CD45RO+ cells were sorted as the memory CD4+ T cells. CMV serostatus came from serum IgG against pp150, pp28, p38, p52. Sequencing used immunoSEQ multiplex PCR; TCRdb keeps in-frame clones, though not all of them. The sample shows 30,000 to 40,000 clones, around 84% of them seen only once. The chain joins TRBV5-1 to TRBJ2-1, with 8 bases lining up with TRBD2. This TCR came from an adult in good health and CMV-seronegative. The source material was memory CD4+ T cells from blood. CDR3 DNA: TGCGCCAGCAGCTTGAGTGGGACTAGGGGCAATGAGCAGTTCTTC. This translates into CASSLSGTRGNEQFF.